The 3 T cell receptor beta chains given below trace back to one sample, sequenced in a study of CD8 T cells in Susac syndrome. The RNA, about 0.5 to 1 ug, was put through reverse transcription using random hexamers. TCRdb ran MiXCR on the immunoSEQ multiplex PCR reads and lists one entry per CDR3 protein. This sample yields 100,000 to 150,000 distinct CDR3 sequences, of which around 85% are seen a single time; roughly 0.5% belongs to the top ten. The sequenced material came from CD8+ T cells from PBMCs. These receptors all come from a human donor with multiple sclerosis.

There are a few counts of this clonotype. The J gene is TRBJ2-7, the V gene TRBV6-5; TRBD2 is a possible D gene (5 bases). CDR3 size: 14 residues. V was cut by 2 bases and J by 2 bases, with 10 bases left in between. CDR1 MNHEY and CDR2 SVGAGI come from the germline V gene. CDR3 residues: CASSYGEGPYEQYV. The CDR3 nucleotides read TGTGCCAGCAGTTACGGAGAGGGTCCCTACGAGCAGTACGTC.

CDR3 sequence (DNA): TGTGCCAGCAGCCCCTCGGCGCTATCGAACACTGAAGCTTTCTTT. Its translation: CASSPSALSNTEAFF. The chain joins TRBV9 to TRBJ1-1; D remains unclear. CDR1 is SGDLS and CDR2 is YYNGEE in the germline V gene. V was trimmed by 4 bases and J by 1 base, leaving 14 bases between them. There are 15 residues in the CDR3. Variable domain in full (rest from reference TRBV9 and TRBJ1-1): DSGVTQTPKHLITATGQRVTLRCSPRSGDLSVYWYQQSLDQGLQFLIQYYNGEERAKGNILERFSAQQFPDLHSELNLSSLELGDSALYFCASSPSALSNTEAFFGQGTRLTVV.

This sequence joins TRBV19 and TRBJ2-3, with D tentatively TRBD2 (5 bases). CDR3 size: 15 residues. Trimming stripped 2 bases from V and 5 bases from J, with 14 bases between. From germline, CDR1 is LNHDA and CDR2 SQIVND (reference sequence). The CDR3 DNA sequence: TGTGCCAGTAGTATATACCACGGGGTGGGAGATACGCAGTATTTT. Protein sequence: CASSIYHGVGDTQYF.